Below are 27 T cell receptor beta chains sequenced from a single sample in a study of PD-1 blockade in classical Hodgkin lymphoma. Repertoires were generated with immunoSEQ multiplex PCR, while TCRdb's copy carries only in-frame clones and drops some. The sample holds 70,000 or so clones, more than 85% seen once. All patients relapsed after autologous stem cell transplantation, and brentuximab vedotin exposure varied. The sequencing used peripheral blood mononuclear cells (PBMCs), collected at baseline. The receptors come from a human donor with classical Hodgkin lymphoma.

This rearrangement joins TRBV2 to TRBJ2-7; D gene ambiguous. CDR1 and CDR2 (germline): SNHLY, FYNNEI. CDR3 length: 14 amino acids. V lost 6 bases and J lost 7, with 19 bases in between. The CDR3 sequence is CASSSDGDFWEQYF. DNA for the CDR3: TGTGCCAGCAGCTCCGACGGAGATTTTTGGGAGCAGTACTTC. The variable domain in full, completed from reference TRBV2 and TRBJ2-7, reads EPEVTQTPSHQVTQMGQEVILRCVPISNHLYFYWYRQILGQKVEFLVSFYNNEISEKSEIFDDQFSVERPDGSNFTLKIRSTKLEDSAMYFCASSSDGDFWEQYFGPGTRLTVT.

The chain joins TRBV29-1 to TRBJ2-7; the D call may be TRBD1 or TRBD2 (6 bases each). The CDR3 runs to 14 residues. In germline, CDR1 is SQVTM, CDR2 ANQGSEA. CDR3: CGAWGDQGPYEQYF. DNA for the CDR3: TGCGGGGCCTGGGGGGATCAGGGGCCGTACGAGCAGTACTTC.

The chain carries TRBV2 and TRBJ1-5; 8 bases line up with TRBD1. CDR3 length equals 15 residues. Germline lookup yields CDR1 SNHLY and CDR2 FYNNEI. Trimming removed 6 bases from V and 9 bases from J; junction bases left unmatched: 13. The CDR3 is CASRTGAGNQRPQHF. The CDR3 bases are TGTGCCAGCAGGACAGGGGCGGGGAATCAGCGGCCCCAGCATTTT.

The rearrangement links TRBV18 to TRBJ2-1; D is unresolved. The CDR3 spans 13 residues. V was shortened by 6 bases and J by 0 bases, with 6 bases between the two germline ends. Germline V gene data show CDR1 as KGHSH and CDR2 as LQKENI. CDR3 in amino acids: CASSYSSYNEQFF. CDR3 DNA: TGTGCCAGCTCGTACAGCTCCTACAATGAGCAGTTCTTC.

The chain recombines TRBV27 with TRBJ2-7; no clear D. The ends were cut back, 5 bases at V and 3 bases at J, with 8 bases in the middle. CDR3 length equals 12 residues. The germline V gene has CDR1 MNHEY and CDR2 SMNVEV (reference sequence). The CDR3 is CASSTGGYEQYF. For the CDR3, the DNA is TGTGCCAGCAGTACTGGTGGCTACGAGCAGTACTTC.

This clone was found once. The V and J genes are TRBV19 and TRBJ1-1, with a weak D call TRBD1 (5 bases). The CDR3 spans 15 residues. Per the germline V gene, CDR1 is LNHDA and CDR2 is SQIVND (reference sequence). V was shortened by 6 bases and J by 11 bases, with 25 bases between the two germline ends. The CDR3 bases are TGTGCCAGTAGCTTACACGAGACCGGGAGAGAGGGGGCTTTCTTT. Translation gives CASSLHETGREGAFF.

By share, this clone counts as medium-sized (0.01 to 0.1%). The identical CDR3 is also encoded by other nucleotide sequences in the sample. J is TRBJ1-5 and V is TRBV18, with 9 bases that match TRBD1. There are 15 residues in the CDR3. Germline CDR1 KGHSH, CDR2 LQKENI. The ends lost 2 bases at V and 4 bases at J; junction bases unmatched: 3. The CDR3 is CASSPDRGGNQPQHF. The DNA for the CDR3 is TGTGCCAGCTCACCAGACAGGGGGGGAAATCAGCCCCAGCATTTT.

The chain joins TRBV9 to TRBJ2-3; D might be TRBD2 (7 bases). The CDR3 is 15 amino acids. V was pared by 3 bases and J by 3 bases, with 14 bases between. Germline-derived CDR1 and CDR2 are SGDLS and YYNGEE. CDR3 residues: CASSDRGGWTDTQYF. The DNA of the CDR3 is TGTGCCAGCAGCGATAGGGGGGGCTGGACAGATACGCAGTATTTT.

V gene TRBV5-1 combines with J gene TRBJ2-1; 9 positions agree with TRBD1. The CDR3 length is 14 residues. Per the germline V gene, CDR1 is SGHRS and CDR2 is YFSETQ. V dropped 2 bases and J dropped 5; count of bases not matched to a gene: 2. The CDR3: CASSLGTGNNEQFF. CDR3 coding DNA: TGCGCCAGCAGCTTAGGGACAGGGAACAATGAGCAGTTCTTC.

Only a few counts were recorded for this clone. The CDR3 DNA is TGTGCCAGTAGTAGGGGGCCACAGGGGATGACCTACGAGCAGTACTTC. The encoded protein is CASSRGPQGMTYEQYF. The V gene is TRBV19, the J gene TRBJ2-7, with 7 nucleotides matching TRBD1. The CDR3 sequence is 16 residues long. J lost 2 bases, V lost 4 bases, and 11 bases had no gene match. From germline, CDR1 is LNHDA and CDR2 SQIVND (reference sequence).

V is TRBV10-3 and J is TRBJ2-3, with TRBD2 matching 11 bases. The CDR3 extends over 15 amino acids. With V trimmed by 8 bases and J by 6 bases, 10 bases remained unmatched. Per the germline V gene, CDR1 is ENHRY and CDR2 is SYGVKD. The CDR3 here is CAIHASGGIRDTQYF. CDR3 in DNA: TGTGCCATCCATGCTAGCGGGGGGATACGTGATACGCAGTATTTT.

The chain combines TRBV28 with TRBJ2-6; D is possibly TRBD2 (5 bases). Deletions cut 7 bases from V and 9 bases from J, with 10 bases between. Germline CDR1 and CDR2: MDHEN and SYDVKM. This CDR3 is 12 amino acids long. Here the CDR3 DNA reads TGTGCCAGCACCGGGAACCTCAACGTCCTGACTTTC. Translating gives CASTGNLNVLTF.

The V and J genes are TRBV10-3 and TRBJ1-2, with a tentative D call TRBD1 (6 bases). This CDR3 comprises 11 residues. The germline V and J ends were trimmed by 7 bases and 8 bases, with 11 bases remaining between them. Germline loops: CDR1 ENHRY, CDR2 SYGVKD. CDR3 sequence: CAITAQGGYTF. The DNA of the CDR3 is TGTGCCATCACTGCTCAGGGGGGCTACACCTTC.

The CDR3 region has the DNA TGCGCCAGCAGCCAGACCCCCGTCCCGGCAGACAACACTGAAGCTTTCTTT. Its translation: CASSQTPVPADNTEAFF. The rearrangement uses TRBV4-1 and TRBJ1-1; no clear D gene. With 3 bases removed from V and 2 bases from J, the gap between germline ends came to 19 bases. Per germline, CDR1 MGHRA and CDR2 YSYEKL. The CDR3 has 17 residues.

There are a few counts of this clone. The chain is built from TRBV7-7 and TRBJ2-2; TRBD1 matches at 8 bases. CDR1 is SSHAT, CDR2 FNYEAQ, per germline (reference sequence). V trimming: 5 bases; J trimming: 6 bases; junction bases outside the gene matches: 8. This CDR3 has 15 residues. The CDR3 DNA is TGTGCCAGCAGCGCAGGACAGGGTCACGCCGGGGAGCTGTTTTTT. Encoded protein: CASSAGQGHAGELFF.

This rearrangement joins TRBV6-1 to TRBJ1-1; D is possibly TRBD1 (5 bases). Germline loops: CDR1 MNHNS, CDR2 SASEGT. The CDR3 loop spans 14 amino acids. Trimming left V 0 bases short and J 6 bases short, with 11 bases between. CDR3 loop: CASSEATGAAEAFF. The CDR3 coding sequence is TGTGCCAGCAGTGAAGCTACCGGGGCAGCTGAAGCTTTCTTT.

This rearrangement joins TRBV7-9 to TRBJ1-1, with no clear D. The V end was cut by 0 bases, the J end by 1 base, with 3 bases between. Germline values: CDR1 SEHNR, CDR2 FQNEAQ (reference sequence). The length of the CDR3 is 13 residues. For the CDR3, the DNA is TGTGCCAGCAGCTTAGCCGGGAACACTGAAGCTTTCTTT. Amino acids: CASSLAGNTEAFF.

The J gene is TRBJ2-3, the V gene TRBV7-3; no firm D call. The CDR3 loop spans 13 amino acids. V gave up 1 base and J gave up 0 bases, with 2 bases separating them. Looked up from germline, CDR1 is SGHTA and CDR2 is FQGTGA. The CDR3 here is CASSLMSTDTQYF. CDR3 coding DNA: TGTGCCAGCAGCTTAATGAGCACAGATACGCAGTATTTT.

The chain joins TRBV6-5 to TRBJ1-4; D is perhaps TRBD1 (5 bases). The CDR3 extends over 15 amino acids. Germline CDR1 and CDR2: MNHEY and SVGAGI. Trimming took off 6 bases at V and 8 bases at J, with 19 bases between the two ends. The CDR3 spells CASSPRVGGLEKLFF. Written as DNA, the CDR3 is TGTGCCAGCAGCCCAAGGGTGGGGGGACTAGAAAAACTGTTTTTT.

This clone was detected once. The gene calls are TRBV19 and TRBJ1-2; the D gene is possibly TRBD1 (5 bases). This CDR3 contains 17 residues. Trimming took off 4 bases at V and 8 bases at J, with 26 bases between the two ends. Per the germline V gene, CDR1 is LNHDA and CDR2 is SQIVND (reference sequence). The CDR3 coding sequence is TGTGCCAGTAGTACCTGGTCGCAGGGACCCAGAGTGGACGGCTACACCTTC. Amino acid sequence: CASSTWSQGPRVDGYTF.

The V call is TRBV27, the J call TRBJ1-6, with no clear D. Trimming removed 2 bases at V and 8 bases at J, with 7 bases between. The CDR3 spans 13 residues. The germline V gene encodes CDR1 MNHEY and CDR2 SMNVEV (reference sequence). This chain's CDR3 is CASSLSPHSPLHF. CDR3 coding DNA: TGTGCCAGCAGTTTAAGTCCCCATTCACCCCTCCACTTT.

V is TRBV27 and J is TRBJ2-2, with 10 bases fitting TRBD2. Germline V gene data show CDR1 as MNHEY and CDR2 as SMNVEV (reference sequence). J was trimmed by 5 bases and V by 3 bases; bases with no gene match: 9. The length of the CDR3 is 17 residues. For the CDR3, the DNA is TGTGCCAGCAGTTTCGGGCTAGCGGGAGCTCGAACCGGGGAGCTGTTTTTT. As protein: CASSFGLAGARTGELFF.

This clone was seen just once. The V gene is TRBV21-1, the J gene TRBJ1-1; TRBD1 was called by the table and not checked on the DNA. TRBV21-1 is tagged as a pseudogene. The CDR3 covers 10 residues. CDR3 nucleotides: TGTGCCAGCAGCAACACAGGAGCTTTCTTT. As protein: CASSNTGAFF.

V gene TRBV7-2 combines with J gene TRBJ2-3, with D perhaps matching TRBD1 (6 bases). V was trimmed by 3 bases and J by 1 base, leaving 11 bases between them. The CDR3 is 15 residues long. CDR1 and CDR2 from the germline V gene are SGHTA and FQGNSA. As DNA, the CDR3 is TGTGCCAGCAGCTTCCGAGGGGGAGGCACAGATACGCAGTATTTT. Translated, it gives CASSFRGGGTDTQYF. Together with reference TRBV7-2 and TRBJ2-3, the CDR3 gives the full variable domain: GAGVSQSPSNKVTEKGKDVELRCDPISGHTALYWYRQSLGQGLEFLIYFQGNSAPDKSGLPSDRFSAERTGGSVSTLTIQRTQQEDSAVYLCASSFRGGGTDTQYFGPGTRLTVL.

The chain couples TRBV6-5 to TRBJ1-5, with unresolved D. Germline lookup yields CDR1 MNHEY and CDR2 SVGAGI. The CDR3 contains 14 residues. V gave up 4 bases and J gave up 4 bases, with 11 bases separating them. The CDR3 is CASSSKAGNQPQHF. The CDR3 DNA is TGTGCCAGCAGTTCCAAAGCAGGAAATCAGCCCCAGCATTTT.

The chain joins TRBV6-1 to TRBJ1-1; D unclear. The CDR3 is 12 amino acids. V was trimmed by 2 bases and J by 2 bases, leaving 3 bases between them. The germline CDR1 and CDR2 sequences are MNHNS and SASEGT. The DNA for the CDR3 is TGTGCCAGCAGTGAAACAAACACTGAAGCTTTCTTT. Translation: CASSETNTEAFF.

This clone was counted a single time. The rearrangement joins TRBV7-8 to TRBJ2-1; D is unresolved. The CDR3 length is 15 residues. Germline assignment: CDR1 SGHVS and CDR2 FQNEAQ. The V end lost 3 bases, the J end lost 4 bases, and 13 bases lay between the germline ends. CDR3 DNA: TGTGCCAGCAGCTTTAGGGTTACCGGGTACAATGAGCAGTTCTTC. It encodes CASSFRVTGYNEQFF.